This is a list of T cell receptor beta chains from one sample in a study of blood T cell dynamics during melanoma immunotherapy. TCRdb's table, derived via immunoSEQ multiplex PCR, lists solely in-frame clones and lacks some. This sample yields about 24,000 clones, of which around 90% are seen a single time; roughly 4.8% belongs to the top ten. The input for sequencing was blood, taken from a patient treated with checkpoint blockade. These receptors were obtained from a human donor with melanoma. CDR3s include the opening cysteine and the closing phenylalanine or tryptophan. The D gene is left open where the match is weak. Size is omitted from some rows. Given values are once, few, many or a class for expanded clones.

DNA	CDR3	D	J	V	length	size
TGTGCCAGCAGCCCCGCTAGCGCCGATACGCAGTATTTT	CASSPASADTQYF	-	TRBJ2-3	TRBV9	13	-
TGTGCCAGCAGCACGCGACAGGGTAGCGATGAGCAGTTCTTC	CASSTRQGSDEQFF	TRBD1	TRBJ2-1	TRBV9	14	few
TGCGCCAGCAGCTGGGACAAGTCCTACGAGCAGTACTTC	CASSWDKSYEQYF	-	TRBJ2-7	TRBV5-1	13	-
TGTGCCAGCAGTTTAGGGGTTTGGGACGAGCAGTACTTC	CASSLGVWDEQYF	-	TRBJ2-7	TRBV28	13	-
TGTGCCAGCACTGCGGGGGCAGGTAGCAATCAGCCCCAGCATTTT	CASTAGAGSNQPQHF	-	TRBJ1-5	TRBV28	15	-
TGTGCCAGCAGCCCAGGACAGGGTTCGAAGCCCCAGCATTTT	CASSPGQGSKPQHF	TRBD1	TRBJ1-5	TRBV9	14	-
TGTGCCAGCAGCCCCGGGGGAGGGAGCACAGATACGCAGTATTTT	CASSPGGGSTDTQYF	TRBD2	TRBJ2-3	TRBV11-3	15	-
TGTGCCAGCAGCTCCCCCTCGTCCCATGAGCAGTTCTTC	CASSSPSSHEQFF	-	TRBJ2-1	TRBV7-3	13	-
TGTGCCAGTAGTTCGGGTAGCGGGAGGGCCTCTCCGCAGTATTTT	CASSSGSGRASPQYF	TRBD2	TRBJ2-3	TRBV19	15	-
TGTGCCAGCAGACCGAAACACCGGGACAGGGAAGGGCTGGAAGGCTACACCTTC	CASRPKHRDREGLEGYTF	TRBD1	TRBJ1-2	TRBV7-9	18	-
TGTGCCAGCAGCCAAGTTACAGGGGCGGGTTTGAAAGCTTTCTTT	CASSQVTGAGLKAFF	TRBD1	TRBJ1-1	TRBV14	15	-
TGTGCCAGCAGTGAAGATATAACAGCCTATGGCTACACCTTC	CASSEDITAYGYTF	-	TRBJ1-2	TRBV6-1	14	-
TGTGCCAGTACGGAGCTAAACCGAAACAATGAGCAGTTCTTC	CASTELNRNNEQFF	-	TRBJ2-1	TRBV19	14	-
TGTGCCAGCAGCTTGGGTCAGGAGAGTGAAGCTTTCTTT	CASSLGQESEAFF	-	TRBJ1-1	TRBV7-6	13	-
TGTGCCAGCAGCGTAGATGCTAGCGGGAGACAAGAGACCCAGTACTTC	CASSVDASGRQETQYF	TRBD2	TRBJ2-5	TRBV9	16	-
TGTGCCAGCAGCCCCCCCCCAGGGCGGAGGAAGTCAGATACGCAGTATTTT	CASSPPPGRRKSDTQYF	-	TRBJ2-3	TRBV4-2	17	-
TGTGCCAGCAACCTGGGGATGTACTACGAGCAGTACTTC	CASNLGMYYEQYF	-	TRBJ2-7	TRBV5-6	13	-
TGTGCCAGCAGCGCCCAGAGCGGGATCTACAATGAGCAGTTCTTC	CASSAQSGIYNEQFF	TRBD2	TRBJ2-1	TRBV7-3	15	-
TGTGCCAGCAGCCCGGGGGCCAGGGGGGCCTACGAGCAGTACTTC	CASSPGARGAYEQYF	-	TRBJ2-7	TRBV5-4	15	few
TGTGCCAGCTCACCGCGGGTAGGGGCAATCAATCAGCCCCAGCATTTT	CASSPRVGAINQPQHF	-	TRBJ1-5	TRBV18	16	-
TGTGCCAGCAGTTCTCAGACAAGGGATGGCTACACCTTC	CASSSQTRDGYTF	-	TRBJ1-2	TRBV28	13	-
TGTGCCAGCAGTCCCTCCAGGGGGACCCTGAGGACGGGCTACACCTTC	CASSPSRGTLRTGYTF	TRBD1	TRBJ1-2	TRBV27	16	-
TGCAGCGTCCGGACGCTGGGGGCTTACGAGCAGTACTTC	CSVRTLGAYEQYF	-	TRBJ2-7	TRBV29-1	13	-
TGCAGCGCCACAGGGAGAACCTACGAGCAGTACTTC	CSATGRTYEQYF	-	TRBJ2-7	TRBV29-1	12	-
TGTGCCAGCAGCTTAGGGGGGCAGGGGACCATATATTTT	CASSLGGQGTIYF	-	TRBJ1-3	TRBV7-8	13	-
TGTGCCATCAGCCCAAGACAGAGCTCCTACGAGCAGTACTTC	CAISPRQSSYEQYF	-	TRBJ2-7	TRBV10-3	14	-
TGTGCCAGCAGCCAAGAATCTAGACCTCGCACAGATACGCAGTATTTT	CASSQESRPRTDTQYF	-	TRBJ2-3	TRBV4-2	16	-
TGTGCCAGCAGTTTGCAGGGGGGAAATTGGGGTACTGAAGCTTTCTTT	CASSLQGGNWGTEAFF	TRBD1	TRBJ1-1	TRBV27	16	once
TGTGCCAGTTTACGACAGGGGGGGGGCTACACCTTC	CASLRQGGGYTF	TRBD1	TRBJ1-2	TRBV25-1	12	-
TGTGCCAGCAGCCCGGGACTAGCGGGAGGCCGTAGCTCCTACGAGCAGTACTTC	CASSPGLAGGRSSYEQYF	TRBD2	TRBJ2-7	TRBV11-2	18	-
TGTGCCAGCAGCTTCAGGGACCAAGAGACCCAGTACTTC	CASSFRDQETQYF	-	TRBJ2-5	TRBV7-9	13	-
TGCGCCAGCAGCCAGGGCCCCCTAGGCAATGAGCAGTTCTTC	CASSQGPLGNEQFF	-	TRBJ2-1	TRBV4-1	14	-
TGTGCCAGCAGCTCCAATCCGGGACGGGTCAATCAGCCCCAGCATTTT	CASSSNPGRVNQPQHF	-	TRBJ1-5	TRBV7-8	16	-